This entry lists 5 T cell receptor beta chains sequenced from one sample in a study of blood T cells in healthy people across ages. Together with a sample-barcoded 5' primer, a J-beta primer mix was included in a second PCR lasting roughly 6 to 12 cycles. TCRdb re-analysed the 5' RACE reads in MiXCR, keeping a single row per CDR3 protein. The sample consists of fewer than 2,000,000 distinct CDR3 sequences, 34% of them appearing once. The sequencing input was blood. These TCRs come from a woman between 25 and 40 years old in good health.

A word on this clonotype: Lacking the conserved final phenylalanine or tryptophan, this CDR3 likely reflects a read error. This chain uses TRBV20-1 with TRBJ2-7; D tentatively fits TRBD1 or TRBD2 (5 bases each). From germline, CDR1 is DFQATT and CDR2 SNEGSKA (reference sequence). The CDR3 is 13 residues long. V lost 7 bases and J lost 0, with 13 bases in between. CDR3 loop: CSVPRDRSYEQYL. The DNA of the CDR3 is TGCAGTGTCCCGAGGGACCGCTCCTACGAGCAGTACTTA.

This clonotype was detected only a few times. This sequence joins TRBV6-5 and TRBJ1-2, with D unresolved. Per germline, CDR1 MNHEY and CDR2 SVGAGI. CDR3 size: 13 residues. V lost 0 bases and J 3 bases, leaving 5 bases between the germline ends. The CDR3 region is CASSYSNHYGYTF. CDR3 sequence (DNA): TGTGCCAGCAGTTACTCTAATCACTATGGCTACACCTTC.

The chain carries TRBV4-1 and TRBJ2-2; D might be TRBD2 (6 bases). CDR1 and CDR2 (germline): MGHRA, YSYEKL. The CDR3 totals 15 residues. With 5 bases removed from V and 4 bases from J, the gap between germline ends came to 14 bases. The CDR3 here is CASSAGLLSTGELFF. CDR3 nucleotide sequence: TGCGCCAGCAGCGCGGGACTCCTATCCACCGGGGAGCTGTTTTTT.

The chain recombines TRBV27 with TRBJ2-7; 8 bases match TRBD2. The CDR3 totals 15 residues. The germline gives CDR1 MNHEY, CDR2 SMNVEV (reference sequence). Trimming took 3 bases from V and 2 from J; bases not matched to a gene: 6. CDR3 bases: TGTGCCAGCAGTTTCGCGACGGGAGGGACCTACGAGCAGTACTTC. The encoded protein is CASSFATGGTYEQYF.

The V and J genes are TRBV30 and TRBJ2-7; 11 bases align to TRBD1. Per the germline V gene, CDR1 is GTSNPN and CDR2 is SVGIG (reference sequence). The trim removed 0 bases at V and 2 bases at J, leaving 3 bases unmatched. The CDR3 runs 15 residues. The DNA of the CDR3 is TGTGCCTGGAGTGTAGGACAGGGGGCTGCCTACGAGCAGTACTTC. Amino acid sequence: CAWSVGQGAAYEQYF.